This T cell receptor (delta chain) was identified during a study of γδ T cells in repeated Plasmodium falciparum infection. Overall study: Sampling occurred at baseline, pre-infection for selected infections, and 21 days post-infection. Study-wide findings and caveats: Vdelta2-negative gammadelta repertoires, largely Vdelta1+, seemingly showed infection-driven waves of new clonal selection.

TRG and TRD sequences were obtained from every sorted gammadelta sample. TCRdb reapplied CATT to the multiplex PCR reads. The sample holds around 50,000 delta-chain clones, more than 1.5% seen once. J lost 4 bases, V lost 4 bases, and 20 bases had no gene match. The CDR3 consists of 20 residues. Germline-derived CDR1 and CDR2 are TSWWSYY and QGS. Bulk repertoires came from Vgamma9/Vdelta2+ or Vdelta2-negative gammadelta T cells flow-sorted from PBMC. This clone was recorded at least ten times. Its antigen is not identified. With a far larger clone one base away, a read error is the likely cause. This sequence was found in a pool of human donors (malaria-infected and uninfected, not separated). V and J are TRDV1 and TRDJ1; 11 positions match TRDD3. The sample was gamma-delta T cells from blood. This CDR3 is CALGGSSYVWGIPGGDKLIF. The CDR3 bases are TGTGCTCTTGGGGGATCCTCCTACGTCTGGGGGATACCGGGAGGCGATAAACTCATCTTT.